This T cell receptor beta chain was profiled in a study of CD8+ T cells in alopecia areata. Treatment here: oral pan-JAK inhibitor, 5-10 mg twice daily. RNA extraction was followed by reverse transcription into cDNA, which acted as the sequencing template. TCRdb's copy holds only in-frame clones and misses some; the assay was immunoSEQ multiplex PCR. The sample lists about 120,000 clones, 50% to 55% occurring once. Looked up from germline, CDR1 is MRHNA and CDR2 is SNTAGT. Trimming left V 5 bases short and J 4 bases short, with 11 bases between. This CDR3 comprises 13 residues. The clonotype was recovered from a human donor with alopecia areata. V and J are TRBV6-4 and TRBJ1-2; the D gene is possibly TRBD1 (5 bases). The source material was CD4+ T cells sorted from blood, sampled at week 4, from a patient treated with tofacitinib. CDR3 region: CASSRGSLYGYTF. CDR3 bases: TGTGCCAGCAGTCGGGGGAGTCTCTATGGCTACACCTTC.